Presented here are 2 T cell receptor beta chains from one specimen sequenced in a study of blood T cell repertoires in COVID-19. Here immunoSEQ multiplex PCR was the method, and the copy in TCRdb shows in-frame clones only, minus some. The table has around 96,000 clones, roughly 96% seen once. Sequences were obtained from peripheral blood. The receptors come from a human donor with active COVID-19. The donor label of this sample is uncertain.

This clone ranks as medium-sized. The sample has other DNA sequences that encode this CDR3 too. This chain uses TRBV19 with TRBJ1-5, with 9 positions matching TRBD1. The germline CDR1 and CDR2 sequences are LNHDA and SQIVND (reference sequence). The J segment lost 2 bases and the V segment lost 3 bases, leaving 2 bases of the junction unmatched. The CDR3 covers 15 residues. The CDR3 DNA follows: TGTGCCAGTAGTATTTGGGACAGGGGCAATCAGCCCCAGCATTTT. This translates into CASSIWDRGNQPQHF.

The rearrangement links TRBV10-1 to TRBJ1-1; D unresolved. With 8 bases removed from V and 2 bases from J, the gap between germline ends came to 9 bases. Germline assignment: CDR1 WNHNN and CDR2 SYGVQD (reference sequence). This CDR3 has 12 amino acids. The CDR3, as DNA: TGCGCCAGCCGAGGCCCTAACACTGAAGCTTTCTTT. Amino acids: CASRGPNTEAFF.